This T cell receptor beta chain was identified in a study of cytomegalovirus exposure and HLA in healthy donors. 60 Vbeta and 13 Jbeta primers were used in PCR. TCRdb's table, derived via immunoSEQ multiplex PCR, lists solely in-frame clones and lacks some. The sample contains more than 85,000 clones, 69% of which appear only once. This CDR3 has 14 residues. The germline CDR1 and CDR2 sequences are LGHNA and YNFKEQ. V lost 1 base and J lost 3, with 6 bases in between. This clone was seen a handful of times. The sample carries other DNA sequences with the same CDR3. Source material: PBMCs. The source of this sequence is a man aged 30 to 39 in good health and CMV-seronegative. The chain couples TRBV4-2 to TRBJ2-2, with D perhaps matching TRBD2 (6 bases). The CDR3 bases are TGTGCCAGCAGCCAAGGACTAGACACCGGGGAGCTGTTTTTT. As protein: CASSQGLDTGELFF.